This T cell receptor (beta chain) was identified in a study of blood T cell repertoires in COVID-19. Across the study: Acute and convalescent COVID-19 samples came from the United States, Italy and Spain. Sample material is recorded as cDNA or gDNA derived from T cells, B-cell-depleted T cells, or PBMCs.

Under the authors' procedure: Reference gene primer amplification yielded estimated nucleated cell counts. Clones were read by immunoSEQ multiplex PCR, and TCRdb kept only the in-frame ones, dropping some. The V and J calls and the clone size are those of that table, but D and trimming were determined from the DNA. Of around 46,000 clones listed, 80% to 90% are singletons. Germline CDR1 is KGHSH and CDR2 is LQKENI. The CDR3 sequence is 12 residues long. V lost 6 bases and J lost 3, with 6 bases in between. Sequenced input: peripheral blood. V and J are TRBV18 and TRBJ1-5, with D hard to call. The source is a man aged 50 to 60 with acute or convalescent COVID-19. CDR3 sequence reads: CASSGFNQPQHF. Here the CDR3 DNA reads TGTGCCAGCTCGGGCTTCAATCAGCCCCAGCATTTT. Full variable domain (rest looked up from reference TRBV18 and TRBJ1-5): NAGVMQNPRHLVRRRGQEARLRCSPMKGHSHVYWYRQLPEEGLKFMVYLQKENIIDESGMPKERFSAEFPKEGPSILRIQQVVRGDSAAYFCASSGFNQPQHFGDGTRLSIL.